Listed below are T cell receptor beta chains from one sample, sequenced in a study of blood T cell repertoires in COVID-19. Profiling relied on immunoSEQ multiplex PCR, and the TCRdb table lists in-frame clones only, not all of them. Altogether about 180,000 clones are present, about four fifths being singletons, with the ten largest covering under 10%. The sample comprised peripheral blood. These TCRs come from a woman in her 70s with COVID-19, enrolled during active disease. Each CDR3 is given with its conserved first and last residue. A D gene is named only where the DNA matches it firmly. Clone size is stated in some rows and not others, as once, few, many or a class when expanded.

>16|-|TRBV5-1|-|TRBJ2-3
TGCGCCAGCAGCTCCTCACCCGGGGTGGGCACAGATACGCAGTATTTT
CASSSSPGVGTDTQYF
>13|-|TRBV19|-|TRBJ1-4
TGTGCCAGTAGTCCCCAGGCAAATGAAAAACTGTTTTTT
CASSPQANEKLFF
>15|-|TRBV5-1|few|TRBJ1-3
TGCGCCAGCAGCTTCGACTCGAGCTCTGGAAACACCATATATTTT
CASSFDSSSGNTIYF
>14|TRBD1|TRBV4-1|once|TRBJ2-5
TGCGCCAGCGGCGCATCCGGGACAGGAGAGACCCAGTACTTC
CASGASGTGETQYF
>17|-|TRBV27|-|TRBJ1-2
TGTGCCAGCAGCCCGAGCGGAATACAAGGCCCCCCTTATGGCTACACCTTC
CASSPSGIQGPPYGYTF
>15|TRBD1|TRBV19|-|TRBJ2-3
TGTGCCAGTAGTATGACAGGGGTGGGCACAGATACGCAGTATTTT
CASSMTGVGTDTQYF
>15|-|TRBV7-6|-|TRBJ2-1
TGTGCCAGCAGCCGGGGGACTGAGGGATACAATGAGCAGTTCTTC
CASSRGTEGYNEQFF
>14|TRBD1|TRBV6-5|-|TRBJ1-2
TGTGCCAGCAGTACGCGGACAGGGGGCTTTGGCTACACCTTC
CASSTRTGGFGYTF
>13|-|TRBV28|-|TRBJ2-2
TGTGCCAGCAGAGTATCGGGCACCGGGGAGCTGTTTTTT
CASRVSGTGELFF
>13|-|TRBV29-1|-|TRBJ2-5
TGCAGCGTTGAAACGGGATACTCAGAGACCCAGTACTTC
CSVETGYSETQYF
>18|TRBD1|TRBV27|-|TRBJ1-2
TGTGCCAGCAGTTTAGCTCCGGGACAGGGGCCCCGTGGTGGGGGCTACACCTTC
CASSLAPGQGPRGGGYTF
>14|TRBD2|TRBV28|-|TRBJ2-3
TGTGCCAGCAGCCGACCAGCGGGAGGGAACACGCAGTATTTT
CASSRPAGGNTQYF
>14|-|TRBV30|-|TRBJ1-1
TGTGCCTGGAGCCCCCCAGACAGGAACACTGAAGCTTTCTTT
CAWSPPDRNTEAFF
>15|-|TRBV28|-|TRBJ2-1
TGTGCCAGCACAGCGGCGAGACAGGCGTACAATGAGCAGTTCTTC
CASTAARQAYNEQFF
>18|TRBD2|TRBV9|-|TRBJ2-3
TGTGCCAGCAGCGTAGGGGATAGCGGGAGGCCTAGCACAGATACGCAGTATTTT
CASSVGDSGRPSTDTQYF
>16|TRBD1|TRBV5-4|-|TRBJ2-5
TGTGCCAGCAGCTTGGGGGGCAGGACAGGGGTGGAGACCCAGTACTTC
CASSLGGRTGVETQYF
>16|-|TRBV19|few|TRBJ2-2
TGTGCCAGTAGTATAATCGGGACAACGAACACCGGGGAGCTGTTTTTT
CASSIIGTTNTGELFF
>16|-|TRBV7-2|-|TRBJ2-3
TGTGCCAGCAGCTTAGATAGGGGAATCCGGTCGAATACGCAGTATTTT
CASSLDRGIRSNTQYF
>14|-|TRBV20-1|-|TRBJ2-1
TGCAGTGCTAGTCTCCCTGGAGTCTACAATGAGCAGTTCTTC
CSASLPGVYNEQFF
>16|-|TRBV27|-|TRBJ2-7
TGTGCCAGCAGTACCGCAACCGGGAGATTCTCCTACGAGCAGTACTTC
CASSTATGRFSYEQYF
>15|TRBD2|TRBV4-2|-|TRBJ2-1
TGTGCCAGCAGCCAAGGTAGCGGGAGTGAGAATGAGCAGTTCTTC
CASSQGSGSENEQFF
>16|TRBD2|TRBV15|-|TRBJ2-7
TGTGCCACCGGACTAGGGACGGTAGCGGGAGGAGGCGAGCAGTACTTC
CATGLGTVAGGGEQYF
>16|-|TRBV27|-|TRBJ1-1
TGTGCCAGCAGTTTGAAAGGACAGAGAGGGAACACTGAAGCTTTCTTT
CASSLKGQRGNTEAFF
>13|-|TRBV29-1|-|TRBJ2-7
TGCAGCGTTGAAGAGGGACGGGGGATGGGGCAGTACTTC
CSVEEGRGMGQYF
>17|TRBD2|TRBV7-2|many|TRBJ2-1
TGTGCCAGCAGCTTATCCGGACTAGCGGGAGTGGAAAATGAGCAGTTCTTC
CASSLSGLAGVENEQFF
>17|TRBD2|TRBV15|-|TRBJ2-1
TGTGCCACCAGCAAATATCCGACTAGCGGGAACTACAATGAGCAGTTCTTC
CATSKYPTSGNYNEQFF
>16|-|TRBV28|many|TRBJ2-7
TGTGCCAGCAGTTCAAACACCCGGGGGGCGCGGTACGAGCAGTACTTC
CASSSNTRGARYEQYF
>12|-|TRBV29-1|-|TRBJ1-5
TGCAGCGTTTCAGGGGCCAATCAGCCCCAGCATTTT
CSVSGANQPQHF
>16|TRBD2|TRBV7-2|-|TRBJ2-1
TGTGCCAGCAGCTTAATCACTAGCGGGGGGTACAATGAGCAGTTCTTC
CASSLITSGGYNEQFF
>15|-|TRBV5-1|-|TRBJ1-1
TGCGCCAGCAGTCCTAGAGAGCAAGGCGCTCGTGAAGCTTTCTTT
CASSPREQGAREAFF
>15|TRBD2|TRBV5-8|-|TRBJ2-7
TGTGCCAGCAGCTTACCGGGACTAGCTAATGGCGAGCAGTACTTC
CASSLPGLANGEQYF
>14|-|TRBV6-2/TRBV6-3|-|TRBJ1-1
TGTGCCAGCAGTTATGGACATTCGGGCACTGAAGCTTTCTTT
CASSYGHSGTEAFF
>18|-|TRBV7-2|-|TRBJ2-2
TGTGCCAGCAGCTTATTAGGCTGGGGGGTTTCACGGGCCGGGGAGCTGTTTTTT
CASSLLGWGVSRAGELFF